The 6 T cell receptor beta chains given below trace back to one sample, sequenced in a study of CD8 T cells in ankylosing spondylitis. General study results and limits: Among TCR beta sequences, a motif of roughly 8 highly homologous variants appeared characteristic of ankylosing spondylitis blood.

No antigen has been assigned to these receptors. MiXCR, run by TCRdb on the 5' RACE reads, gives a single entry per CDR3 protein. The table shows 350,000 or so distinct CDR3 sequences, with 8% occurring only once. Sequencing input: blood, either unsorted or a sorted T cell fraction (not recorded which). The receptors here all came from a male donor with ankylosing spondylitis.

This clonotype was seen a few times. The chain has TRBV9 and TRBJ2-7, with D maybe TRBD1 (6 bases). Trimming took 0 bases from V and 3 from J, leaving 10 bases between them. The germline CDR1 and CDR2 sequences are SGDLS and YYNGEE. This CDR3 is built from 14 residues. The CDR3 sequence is CASSVGTELYEQYF. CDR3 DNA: TGTGCCAGCAGCGTAGGGACAGAACTCTACGAGCAGTACTTC.

CDR3 protein: CASAGGRGANQPQHF. The CDR3 nucleotides read TGTGCCTCAGCAGGGGGGCGAGGGGCCAATCAGCCCCAGCATTTT. The chain uses TRBV10-3 and TRBJ1-5; 7 positions agree with TRBD1. Germline V gene sequence: CDR1 ENHRY, CDR2 SYGVKD. There are 15 residues in the CDR3. V was pared by 11 bases and J by 3 bases, with 13 bases of the junction left unmatched.

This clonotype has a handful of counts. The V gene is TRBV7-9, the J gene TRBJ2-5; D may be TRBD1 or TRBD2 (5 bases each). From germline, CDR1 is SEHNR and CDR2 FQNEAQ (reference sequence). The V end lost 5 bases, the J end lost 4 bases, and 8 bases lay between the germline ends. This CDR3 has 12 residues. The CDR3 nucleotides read TGTGCCAGCAGCACAGGAGGAGAGACCCAGTACTTC. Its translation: CASSTGGETQYF.

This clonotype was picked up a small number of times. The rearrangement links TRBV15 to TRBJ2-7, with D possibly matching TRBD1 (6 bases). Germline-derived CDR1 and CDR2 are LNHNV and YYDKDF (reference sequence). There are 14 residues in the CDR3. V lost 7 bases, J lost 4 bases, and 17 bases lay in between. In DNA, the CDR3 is TGTGCCACCAAAATCTCTCCGGACAGATACGAGCAGTACTTC. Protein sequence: CATKISPDRYEQYF.

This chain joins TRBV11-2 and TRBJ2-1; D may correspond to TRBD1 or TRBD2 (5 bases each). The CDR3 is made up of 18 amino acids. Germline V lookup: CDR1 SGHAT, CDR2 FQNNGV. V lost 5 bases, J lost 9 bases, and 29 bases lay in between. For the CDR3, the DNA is TGTGCCAGCAGCCCATGGGGGTCAGGGAATAGCGAAGTGGGTGAGCAGTTCTTC. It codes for CASSPWGSGNSEVGEQFF.

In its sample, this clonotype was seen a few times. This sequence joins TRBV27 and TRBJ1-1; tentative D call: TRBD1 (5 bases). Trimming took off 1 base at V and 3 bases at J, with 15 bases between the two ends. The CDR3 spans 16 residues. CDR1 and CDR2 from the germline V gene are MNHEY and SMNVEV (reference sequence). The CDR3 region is CASSLFRTVGDTEAFF. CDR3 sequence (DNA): TGTGCCAGCAGTTTATTCCGGACGGTAGGGGACACTGAAGCTTTCTTT.